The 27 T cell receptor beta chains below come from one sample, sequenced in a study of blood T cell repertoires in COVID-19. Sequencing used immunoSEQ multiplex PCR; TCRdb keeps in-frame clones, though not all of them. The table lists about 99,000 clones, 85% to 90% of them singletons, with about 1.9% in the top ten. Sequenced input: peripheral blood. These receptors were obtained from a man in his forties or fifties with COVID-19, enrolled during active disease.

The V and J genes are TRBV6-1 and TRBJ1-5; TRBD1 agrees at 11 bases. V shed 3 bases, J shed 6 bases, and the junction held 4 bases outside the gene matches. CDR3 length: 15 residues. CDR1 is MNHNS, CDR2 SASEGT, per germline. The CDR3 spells CASSDIGTGGQPQHF. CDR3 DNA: TGTGCCAGCAGTGACATAGGGACAGGGGGTCAGCCCCAGCATTTT.

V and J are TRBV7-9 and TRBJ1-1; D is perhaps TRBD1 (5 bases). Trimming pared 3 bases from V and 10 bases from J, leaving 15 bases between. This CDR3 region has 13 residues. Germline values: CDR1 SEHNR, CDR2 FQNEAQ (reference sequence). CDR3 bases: TGTGCCAGCAGCTTGGGGCACCTCCTGGGAGCTTTCTTT. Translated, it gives CASSLGHLLGAFF.

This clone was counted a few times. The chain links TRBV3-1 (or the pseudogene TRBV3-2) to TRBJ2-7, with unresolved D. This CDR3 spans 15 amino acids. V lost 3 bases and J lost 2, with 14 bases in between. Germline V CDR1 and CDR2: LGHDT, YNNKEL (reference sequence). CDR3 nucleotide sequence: TGTGCCAGCAGCCACTCTGGTGGAACAGCCTACGAGCAGTACTTC. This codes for CASSHSGGTAYEQYF.

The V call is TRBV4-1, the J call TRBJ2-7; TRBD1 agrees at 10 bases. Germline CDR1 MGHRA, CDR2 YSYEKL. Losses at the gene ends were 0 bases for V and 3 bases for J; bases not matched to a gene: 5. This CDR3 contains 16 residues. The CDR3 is CASSQEMGQGNYEQYF. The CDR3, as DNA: TGCGCCAGCAGCCAAGAGATGGGACAGGGGAACTACGAGCAGTACTTC.

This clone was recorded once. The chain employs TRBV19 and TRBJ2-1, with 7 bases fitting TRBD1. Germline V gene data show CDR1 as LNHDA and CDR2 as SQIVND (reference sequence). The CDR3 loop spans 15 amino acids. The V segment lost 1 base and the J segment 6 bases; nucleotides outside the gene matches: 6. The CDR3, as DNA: TGTGCCAGTAGTATAGCTTTACGGACAGGCAATGAGCAGTTCTTC. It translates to CASSIALRTGNEQFF.

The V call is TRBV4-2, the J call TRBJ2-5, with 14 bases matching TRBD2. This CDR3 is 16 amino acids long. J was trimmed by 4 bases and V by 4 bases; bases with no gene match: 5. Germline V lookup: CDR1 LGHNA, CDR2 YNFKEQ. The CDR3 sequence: CASSPGTSGGRETQYF. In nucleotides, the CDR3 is TGTGCCAGCAGCCCCGGGACTAGCGGGGGACGAGAGACCCAGTACTTC.

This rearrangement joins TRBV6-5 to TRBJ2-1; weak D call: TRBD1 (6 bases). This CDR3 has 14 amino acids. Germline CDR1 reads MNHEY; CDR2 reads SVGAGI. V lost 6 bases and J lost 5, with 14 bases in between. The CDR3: CASSFPGTNNEQFF. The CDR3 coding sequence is TGTGCCAGCAGCTTTCCGGGGACAAACAATGAGCAGTTCTTC.

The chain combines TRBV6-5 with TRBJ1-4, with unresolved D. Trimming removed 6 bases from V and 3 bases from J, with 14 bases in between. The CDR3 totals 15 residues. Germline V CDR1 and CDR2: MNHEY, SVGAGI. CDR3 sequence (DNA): TGTGCCAGCAGACTCTACGCCCCGGCTAATGAAAAACTGTTTTTT. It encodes CASRLYAPANEKLFF.

CDR3 DNA: TGTGCCAGCAGCGTACTACCCTCCTACAATGAGCAGTTCTTC. It yields the protein CASSVLPSYNEQFF. This chain links TRBV9 with TRBJ2-1; D gene ambiguous. The CDR3 extends over 14 amino acids. The V end was cut by 1 base, the J end by 0 bases, with 5 bases between. Germline-derived CDR1 and CDR2 are SGDLS and YYNGEE.

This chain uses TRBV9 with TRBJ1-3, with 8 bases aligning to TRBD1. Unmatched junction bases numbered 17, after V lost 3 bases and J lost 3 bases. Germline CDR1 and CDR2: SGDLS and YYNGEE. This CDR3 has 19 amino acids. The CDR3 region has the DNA TGTGCCAGCAGCGAGGAGGAGGGTAAACAGGGGGATTATGGAAACACCATATATTTT. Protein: CASSEEEGKQGDYGNTIYF.

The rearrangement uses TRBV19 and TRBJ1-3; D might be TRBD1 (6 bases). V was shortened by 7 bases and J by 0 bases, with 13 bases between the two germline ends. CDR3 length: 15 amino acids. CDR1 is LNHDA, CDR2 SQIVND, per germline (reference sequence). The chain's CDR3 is CASTPGHNSGNTIYF. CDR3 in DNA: TGTGCCAGTACCCCGGGACACAACTCTGGAAACACCATATATTTT.

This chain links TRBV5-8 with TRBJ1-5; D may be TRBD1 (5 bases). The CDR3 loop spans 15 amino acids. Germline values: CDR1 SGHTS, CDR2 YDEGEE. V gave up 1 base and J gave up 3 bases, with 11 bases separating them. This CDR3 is CASSLPREDNQPQHF. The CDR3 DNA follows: TGTGCCAGCAGCTTGCCCAGGGAGGACAATCAGCCCCAGCATTTT.

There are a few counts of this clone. CDR3 protein: CASSSSGFQSPLHF. In DNA, the CDR3 is TGTGCCAGCAGTTCCTCCGGGTTCCAATCACCCCTCCACTTT. This rearrangement joins TRBV28 to TRBJ1-6; D is unresolved. V lost 4 bases to trimming and J lost 10 bases, with 14 bases between them. There are 14 residues in the CDR3. CDR1 and CDR2 from the germline V gene are MDHEN and SYDVKM.

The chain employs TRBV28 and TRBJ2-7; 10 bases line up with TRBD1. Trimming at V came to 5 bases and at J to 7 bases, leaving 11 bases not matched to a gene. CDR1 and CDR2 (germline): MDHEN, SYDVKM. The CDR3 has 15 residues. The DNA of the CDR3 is TGTGCCAGCAGTCAAACCGGGACAGGGGTTTTTGAGCAGTACTTC. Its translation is CASSQTGTGVFEQYF.

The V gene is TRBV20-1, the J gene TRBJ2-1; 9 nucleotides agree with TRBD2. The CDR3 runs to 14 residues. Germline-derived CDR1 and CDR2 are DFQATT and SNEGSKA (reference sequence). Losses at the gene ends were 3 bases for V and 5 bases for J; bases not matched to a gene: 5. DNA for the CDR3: TGCAGTGCTAGTTCCCCTAGCGGGGACAATGAGCAGTTCTTC. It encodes CSASSPSGDNEQFF.

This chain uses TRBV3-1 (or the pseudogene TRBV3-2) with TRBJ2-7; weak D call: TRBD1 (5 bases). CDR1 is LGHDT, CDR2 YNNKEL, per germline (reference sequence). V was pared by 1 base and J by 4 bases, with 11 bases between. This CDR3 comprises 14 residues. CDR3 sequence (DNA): TGTGCCAGCAGCCAAGTTTACAGGCCTTACGAGCAGTACTTC. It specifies CASSQVYRPYEQYF.

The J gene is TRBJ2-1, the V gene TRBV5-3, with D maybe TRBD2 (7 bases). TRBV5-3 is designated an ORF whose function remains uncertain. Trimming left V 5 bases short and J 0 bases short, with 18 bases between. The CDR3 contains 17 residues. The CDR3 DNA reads TGTGCCAGAAGACCACTTTCGCGGGGGCCCTCCTACAATGAGCAGTTCTTC. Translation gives CARRPLSRGPSYNEQFF.

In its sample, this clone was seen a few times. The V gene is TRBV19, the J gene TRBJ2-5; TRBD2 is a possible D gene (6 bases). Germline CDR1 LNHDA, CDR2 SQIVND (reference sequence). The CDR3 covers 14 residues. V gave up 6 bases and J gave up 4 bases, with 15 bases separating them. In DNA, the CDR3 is TGTGCCAGTAGCCTCGGAACTAGCCCAGAGACCCAGTACTTC. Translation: CASSLGTSPETQYF.

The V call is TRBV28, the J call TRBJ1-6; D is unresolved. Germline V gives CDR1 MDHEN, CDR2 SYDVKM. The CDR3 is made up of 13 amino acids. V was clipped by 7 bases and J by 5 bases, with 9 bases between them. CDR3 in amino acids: CASIKLNNSPLHF. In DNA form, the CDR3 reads TGTGCCAGCATAAAGCTTAATAATTCACCCCTCCACTTT.

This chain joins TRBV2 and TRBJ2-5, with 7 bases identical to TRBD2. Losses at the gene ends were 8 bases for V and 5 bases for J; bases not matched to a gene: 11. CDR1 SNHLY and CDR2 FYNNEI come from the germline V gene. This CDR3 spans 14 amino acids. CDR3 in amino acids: CASRSTHGGETQYF. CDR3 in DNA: TGTGCCAGCCGGTCGACGCACGGGGGGGAGACCCAGTACTTC.

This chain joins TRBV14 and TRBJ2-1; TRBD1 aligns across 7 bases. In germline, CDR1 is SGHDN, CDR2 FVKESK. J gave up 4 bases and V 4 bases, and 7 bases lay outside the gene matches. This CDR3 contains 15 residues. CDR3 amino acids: CASSPLGGSYNEQFF. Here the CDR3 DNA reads TGTGCCAGCAGCCCATTAGGGGGCTCATACAATGAGCAGTTCTTC.

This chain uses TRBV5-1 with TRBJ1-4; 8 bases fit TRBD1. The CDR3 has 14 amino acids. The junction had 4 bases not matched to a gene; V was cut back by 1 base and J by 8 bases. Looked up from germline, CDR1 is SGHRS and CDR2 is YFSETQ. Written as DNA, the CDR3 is TGCGCCAGCAGCTTGCAGGGGGCGAGGGAAAAACTGTTTTTT. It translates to CASSLQGAREKLFF.

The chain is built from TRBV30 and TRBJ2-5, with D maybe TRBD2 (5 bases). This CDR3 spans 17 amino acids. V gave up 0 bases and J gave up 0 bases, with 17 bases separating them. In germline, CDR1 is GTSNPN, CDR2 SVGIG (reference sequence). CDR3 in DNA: TGTGCCTGGAGTGTCCGGGTGGGAGTTTTGTACCAAGAGACCCAGTACTTC. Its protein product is CAWSVRVGVLYQETQYF.

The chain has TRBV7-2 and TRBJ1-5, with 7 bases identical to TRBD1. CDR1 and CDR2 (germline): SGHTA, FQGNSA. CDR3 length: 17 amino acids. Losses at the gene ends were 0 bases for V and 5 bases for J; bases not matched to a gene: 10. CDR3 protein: CASSLADTGAGYQPQHF. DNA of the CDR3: TGTGCCAGCAGCTTAGCGGACACAGGGGCTGGGTATCAGCCCCAGCATTTT.

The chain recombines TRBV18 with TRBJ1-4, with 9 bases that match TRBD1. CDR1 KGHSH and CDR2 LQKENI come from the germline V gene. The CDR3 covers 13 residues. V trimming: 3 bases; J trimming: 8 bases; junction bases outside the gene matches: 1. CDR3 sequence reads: CASSPGTGEKLFF. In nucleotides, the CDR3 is TGTGCCAGCTCACCCGGGACAGGGGAAAAACTGTTTTTT. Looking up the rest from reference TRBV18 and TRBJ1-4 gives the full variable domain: NAGVMQNPRHLVRRRGQEARLRCSPMKGHSHVYWYRQLPEEGLKFMVYLQKENIIDESGMPKERFSAEFPKEGPSILRIQQVVRGDSAAYFCASSPGTGEKLFFGSGTQLSVL.

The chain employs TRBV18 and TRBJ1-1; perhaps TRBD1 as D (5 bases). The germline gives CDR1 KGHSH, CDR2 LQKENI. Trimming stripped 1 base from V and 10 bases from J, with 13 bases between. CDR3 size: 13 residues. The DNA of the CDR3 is TGTGCCAGCTCACCACGGTGGGGCATAGGAGCTTTCTTT. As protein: CASSPRWGIGAFF.

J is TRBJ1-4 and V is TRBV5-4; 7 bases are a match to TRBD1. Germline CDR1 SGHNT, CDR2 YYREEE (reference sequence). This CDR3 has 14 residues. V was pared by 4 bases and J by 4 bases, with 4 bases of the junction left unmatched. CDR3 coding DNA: TGTGCCAGCAGCGCCGGGACAGATAATGAAAAACTGTTTTTT. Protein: CASSAGTDNEKLFF.